The rows below give T cell receptor beta chains drawn from one sample of a study of blood T cell repertoires in COVID-19. Repertoires were generated with immunoSEQ multiplex PCR, while TCRdb's copy carries only in-frame clones and drops some. The table has 100,000 to 120,000 clones, roughly 84% seen once. The material sequenced was peripheral blood. The receptor source for this set is a woman aged 70-85 years who had recovered from COVID-19. The conserved cysteine and the conserved F or W are not part of the CDR3 here.

>TRBV19
ASTLTGLAEPTQY
>TRBV5-1
ASSLGQGGRLF
>TRBV5-1
ASTLRPSNEQF
>TRBV30
AWARPRGTEAF
>TRBV28
ASSSDRVGLEQF
>TRBV10-3
AISATGPYEQY
>TRBV28
ASSLSAIEAF
>TRBV20-1
SASNPSGRLWTEAF
>TRBV5-5
ASSLVGGGYNEQF
>TRBV5-5
ASSRQGQGFYEQY
>TRBV28
ASRLAGGETQY
>TRBV7-8
ASSPGQGIIYEQY
>TRBV6-2/TRBV6-3
ASSYTQGSDTQY
>TRBV19
ASMPTGGGPQETQY
>TRBV5-1
ASSLGAAGGTGELF
>TRBV28
ASGTGDTGELF